This T cell receptor beta chain was identified during a study of CD8 T cells in Susac syndrome. Study results and caveats: The study acknowledged a relatively small number of individuals in its TCR sequencing and HLA analysis.

A word on this clonotype: Its antigen is as yet unknown.

Germline CDR1 and CDR2: LGHDT and YNNKEL (reference sequence). The CDR3 covers 16 residues. V lost 0 bases to trimming and J lost 2 bases, with 12 bases between them. It was with random hexamers that about 0.45 to 1 ug RNA was reverse transcribed. Each CDR3 protein gets one entry after TCRdb re-called the immunoSEQ multiplex PCR reads with MiXCR. The sample holds approximately 150,000 distinct CDR3 sequences, 85% to 95% seen once. TEMRA cells were FACS-enriched, unlike CD8+ and CD4+ T cells, which were negatively isolated. The sequence was obtained from a human donor with multiple sclerosis. The chain combines TRBV3-1 with TRBJ2-3; D not certain. Sequencing was performed on CD4+ T cells from PBMCs. The CDR3 DNA sequence: TGTGCCAGCAGCCAAGATCCGCAGCGTCTCACAGATACGCAGTATTTT. It is translated as CASSQDPQRLTDTQYF.